This TCR beta chain was retrieved from a study of regulatory T cells in long-lasting Graves disease (dated by TCRdb to the early 2020s). With regard to the full study: Newly diagnosed Graves' disease patients had taken antithyroid drugs for less than 3 months. This study used TCR sequencing and RNA sequencing of peripheral blood to compare persistent Graves' disease patients against newly diagnosed Graves' disease patients. The study was registered as a clinical trial and conducted in China. A total of roughly 35 samples underwent TCR sequencing: some 13 from persistent and around 20 from newly diagnosed Graves' disease patients. Summary of the overall study and its limitations: Sequencing and analysis were restricted to the TCR beta chain. Persistent patients shared more public clonotypes among themselves (approximately 2,500) than newly diagnosed patients did (over 900). The small sample size was acknowledged by the authors as a limitation that may reduce accuracy. Persistent disease showed preferential use of TRBV28, TRBJ1-2 and TRBJ2-5, whereas newly diagnosed disease favored TRBV20-1 and TRBJ2-1. Only peripheral blood was studied, because thyroid tissue, the primary lesion, was inaccessible. Compared with newly diagnosed patients, persistent Graves' disease patients had lower TCR Shannon entropy and fewer highly expanded clones, which suggests clonal expansion.

In this sample, this clonotype turned up many times. Its antigen remains undetermined. The record has no base qualities; no much larger clone is one base away. From cysteine to phenylalanine, the CDR3 is 14 amino acids long. Of all the DNA, just the CDR3 is kept, 42 bases in frame from base 1. CDR1 and CDR2, per the germline V gene, are KGHSH and LQKENI. The junction shows trimming of 2 bases on V and 5 bases on J, and the gene matches do not reach 5 bases of it. The time point label, as the study defines it: newly diagnosed GD, antithyroid drugs for less than 3 months. For both TCR sequencing and RNA sequencing, RNA was extracted from PBMCs using TRIzol. The diagnosis of Graves' disease followed American Thyroid Association guidelines. Patients were recruited from an endocrinology department in Xi'an, China. Each patient gave roughly 10 milliliters of peripheral blood, collected in an EDTA anticoagulant tube. Ficoll Paque Plus density gradient separation was used to isolate PBMCs, and no further T cell sorting was performed. An Agilent 2100 Bioanalyzer and agarose gel were used to check RNA quality, while a NanoDrop 2000 measured RNA concentration.

The library relied on multiplex PCR. These reads were obtained on an Illumina HiSeq 4000. CDR3 regions were amplified by Arm-PCR with iRepertoire HTBI primers to construct TCR beta libraries. Before sequencing, the PCR products went through gel purification. Processing in the source paper ran as follows. Gene usage analysis of CDR3 amino acid clonotypes relied on the approximately 60 TRBV and about 15 TRBJ segments identified across samples. COPE and FqMerger were used to merge the filtered high-quality paired reads into contigs. BLAST was used to align contigs to IMGT TRBV, TRBD and TRBJ reference genes, and CDR3 was defined according to IMGT. Highly expanded clones were defined as clonotypes with a frequency above 0.1%. Shannon entropy was used to measure repertoire diversity, and the Gini coefficient was used to measure V-J evenness. A clonotype found in more than one individual was treated as public. TCRdb trimmed the raw reads at Q25, called clones with MiXCR and kept productive beta chains. Each record represents a unique CDR3 protein, reported with the most common genes and DNA among its rows. These V and J calls originate from TCRdb's pipeline instead of the authors' own analysis. The sample table lists more than 400,000 distinct CDR3 sequences, around 15% of them with a count of one. The top ten clones comprise 12% of the sample.

Another study also made use of these data, one on T cells in Graves' hyperthyroidism and ophthalmopathy. Per the second study: Graves' hyperthyroidism was defined as stable when no progression to ophthalmopathy occurred over 18 months of follow-up. Hyperthyroidism patients were newly diagnosed, with disease duration under 2 months, and aged 18 to 65 years. Patients with uncontrolled infections, other autoimmune diseases, pregnancy or lactation were excluded. Clinical symptoms, serum thyroxine and TRAb, thyroid ultrasound, and orbital computed tomography formed the basis for the diagnoses. The first round of RT-PCR for the TCR CDR3 was performed with the HTBI primer set and the Qiagen OneStep RT-PCR kit. Most expanded thyroid clonotypes (frequency above 0.001) were also detected in blood, suggesting blood repertoires may reflect thyroid immune responses. In cross-validation, a model built on a 13 V-J signature told ophthalmopathy apart from stable hyperthyroidism with 87.88% sensitivity and roughly 82% specificity, and in testing the same model reached 80%/75%. In validation, progression to ophthalmopathy was predicted by the model with almost 71% sensitivity and roughly 72% specificity, a median of roughly 6 months before onset. To identify distinguishing TCR V-J signatures, a discovery cohort of about 95 patients was used, comprising some 43 with Graves' ophthalmopathy and 57 with stable Graves' hyperthyroidism. An independent validation cohort of under 20 hyperthyroidism patients and some 15 patients who later progressed to ophthalmopathy tested prospective prediction of ophthalmopathy. The roughly 100 discovery patients were randomly divided into training and test sets at a 7:3 ratio. In six Graves' hyperthyroidism patients, the study also compared T-cell repertoires from thyroid tissue with T-cell repertoires from blood. After sampling, hyperthyroidism patients received methimazole starting at 30 mg daily, and ophthalmopathy patients received high-dose intravenous methylprednisolone. Libraries were constructed in a second round of multiplex PCR, after which size selection and purification were performed. The libraries were sequenced on an Illumina HiSeq2000 using paired-end 100 bp reads. SOAPnuke was used to process the raw data, throwing out any read that contained adapters or uncalled bases, had a mean Phred below 15, or lacked an exact constant-primer or identifier match. High-quality paired reads were merged using COPE v1.2.5, and each unique nucleotide sequence was defined as a clonotype. Clonotypes were aligned to IMGT TRBV, TRBD and TRBJ reference segments using MiTCR v1.1. Analysis was restricted to V-J combinations with a frequency above 0.0001, which covered 99% to 99.2% of repertoires. The TCS score was defined as the ratio of F50 (clonal expansion) to E x V (chaos), calculated using BLOSUM62-based TCRdist between CDR3 peptides within each V-J. Welch's t-statistics and random forest reduced around 510 V-J features to 10 to 15, which were used in a naive Bayes classifier (R e1071). No statistical method was used to fix the sample size in advance, and group allocation was not hidden from the investigators. The paper reports TCR Vbeta CDR3 sequencing of approximately 130 peripheral blood samples: some 44 ophthalmopathy, some 80 hyperthyroidism and some 17 progressor patients.

The sequencing used peripheral blood mononuclear cells (PBMCs), collected at new diagnosis, from a patient treated with antithyroid drugs. The chain joins TRBV18 to TRBJ2-7, with 8 middle bases fitting TRBD2. This TCR was recovered from a man aged 35 to 55 with Graves disease. Donor details come from another sample of the same person, matched by shared clones. CDR3 protein: CASSPDGRANEQYF. The bases read TGTGCCAGCTCACCAGACGGGAGGGCCAACGAGCAGTACTTC.